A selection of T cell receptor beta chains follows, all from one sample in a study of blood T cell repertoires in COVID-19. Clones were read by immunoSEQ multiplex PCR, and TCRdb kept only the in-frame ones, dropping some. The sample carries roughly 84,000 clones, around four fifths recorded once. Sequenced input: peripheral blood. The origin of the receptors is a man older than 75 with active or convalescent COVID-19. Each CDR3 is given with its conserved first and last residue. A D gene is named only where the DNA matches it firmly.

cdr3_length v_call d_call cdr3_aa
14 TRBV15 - CATSGRVRGETQYF
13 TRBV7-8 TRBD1 CASSRDRGETQYF
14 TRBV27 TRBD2 CASSRLAGGETQYF
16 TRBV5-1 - CASSSGMASGANVLTF
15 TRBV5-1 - CASLQGWGITDTQYF
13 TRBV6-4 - CASSVEDSGELFF
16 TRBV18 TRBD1 CASSSYRGPGTDTQYF
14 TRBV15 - CATSRDIEAHGYTF
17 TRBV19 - CASSYNRFTLWNSPLHF
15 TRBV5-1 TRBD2 CASSLLAGGQETQYF
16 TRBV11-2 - CASSTHRFSGANVLTF
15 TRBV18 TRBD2 CASSGLAGGQETQYF
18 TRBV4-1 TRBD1 CASSQSVPRTGGNQPQHF
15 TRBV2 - CASTPYRDTWGGYTF
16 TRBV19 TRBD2 CASSMGTSGRAETQYF
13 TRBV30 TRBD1 CAWSRQGDTEAFF
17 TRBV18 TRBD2 CASSPPGTSGTAGTQYF
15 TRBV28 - CASSGAGSSNQPQHF
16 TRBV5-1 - CASSPARVGDTGELFF
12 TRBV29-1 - CSVADSPDTQYF
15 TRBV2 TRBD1 CASSETTGGNYGYTF
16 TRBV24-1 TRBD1 CATSDPDRGSYNEQFF
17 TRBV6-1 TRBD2 CASSEALGTTNNGEQFF
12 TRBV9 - CASSAQGSLLHF
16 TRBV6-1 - CASSEFSSPSNQPQHF
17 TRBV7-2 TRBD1 CASSSRVQGRRGTEAFF
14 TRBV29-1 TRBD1 CSARTGGSNEKLFF
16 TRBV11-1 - CASSLPGISSYNEQFF
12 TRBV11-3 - CASNQGGNEQFF
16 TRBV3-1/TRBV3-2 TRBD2 CASSQLAALNTGELFF
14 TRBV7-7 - CASSLGTARNEQFF
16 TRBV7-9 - CASSLAGGLAKNIQYF
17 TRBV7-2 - CASSLDRPGRSGNTIYF
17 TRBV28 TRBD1 CASRNPGQALRSEKLFF
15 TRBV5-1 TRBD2 CASSLGLAAYNEQFF
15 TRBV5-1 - CASSVDWGVGGELFF
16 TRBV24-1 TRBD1 CATSGNRDRVRETQYF
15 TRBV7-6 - CASSLGRGVYNEQFF
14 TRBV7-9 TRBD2 CASSFRGESDTQYF
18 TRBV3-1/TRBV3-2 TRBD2 CASSQDVGSGVGANVLTF
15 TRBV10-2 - CASSDFRGSENTIYF